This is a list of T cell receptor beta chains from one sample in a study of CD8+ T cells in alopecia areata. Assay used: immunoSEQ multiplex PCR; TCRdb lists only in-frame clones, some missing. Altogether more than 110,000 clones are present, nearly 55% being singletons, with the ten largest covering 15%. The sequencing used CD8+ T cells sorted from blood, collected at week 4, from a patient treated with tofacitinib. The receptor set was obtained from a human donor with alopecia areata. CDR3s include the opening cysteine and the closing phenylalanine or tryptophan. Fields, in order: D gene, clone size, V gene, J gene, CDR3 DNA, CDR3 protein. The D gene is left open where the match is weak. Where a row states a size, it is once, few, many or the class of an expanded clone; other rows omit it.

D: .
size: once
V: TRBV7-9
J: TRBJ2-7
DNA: TGTGCCAGCAGCCCGAGGCCCTACGAGCAGTACTTC
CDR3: CASSPRPYEQYF

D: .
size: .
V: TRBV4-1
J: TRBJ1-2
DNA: TGCGCCAGCAGCCAATCAGGGTTGTACGGCTACACCTTC
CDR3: CASSQSGLYGYTF

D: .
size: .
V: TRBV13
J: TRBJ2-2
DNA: TGTGCCAGCAGCTTAGCGGGGGCCGGGACCGGGGAGCTGTTTTTT
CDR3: CASSLAGAGTGELFF

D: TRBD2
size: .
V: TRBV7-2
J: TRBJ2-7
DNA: TGTGCCAGCAGAGTAGCGGGGTCCTACGAGCAGTACTTC
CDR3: CASRVAGSYEQYF

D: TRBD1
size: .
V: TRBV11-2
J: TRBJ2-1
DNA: TGTGCCAGCAGCTGGGACAGGGGTTCCTACAATGAGCAGTTCTTC
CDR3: CASSWDRGSYNEQFF

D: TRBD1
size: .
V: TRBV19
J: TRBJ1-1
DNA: TGTGCCAGTACCCCGGGACAGAATCCTATGAACACTGAAGCTTTCTTT
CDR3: CASTPGQNPMNTEAFF

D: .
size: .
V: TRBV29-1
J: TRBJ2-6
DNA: TGCAGCGTTGGGGGCGGGTCTGGGGCCAACGTCCTGACTTTC
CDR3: CSVGGGSGANVLTF

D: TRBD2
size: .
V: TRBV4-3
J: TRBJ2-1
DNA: TGCGCCAGCAGCCAAGATAGTGTACTAGCGGGTTACAATGAGCAGTTCTTC
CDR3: CASSQDSVLAGYNEQFF

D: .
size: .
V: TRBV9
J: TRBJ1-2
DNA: TGTGCCAGCAGCCCACATCGGGGGATCCCTATGAGCTATGGCTACACCTTC
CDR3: CASSPHRGIPMSYGYTF

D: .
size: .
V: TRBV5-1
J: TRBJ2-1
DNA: TGCGCCAGCAAAAGCCCAAAGGAGGGGGGGAGCTCCTACAATGAGCAGTTCTTC
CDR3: CASKSPKEGGSSYNEQFF

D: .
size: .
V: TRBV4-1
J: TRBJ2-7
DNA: TGCGCCAGCAGCCAAATACAATCCTACGAGCAGTACTTC
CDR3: CASSQIQSYEQYF

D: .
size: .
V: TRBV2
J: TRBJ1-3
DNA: TGTGCCAGCAGTGAATTGGGGGAAGGGACTGGAAACACCATATATTTT
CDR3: CASSELGEGTGNTIYF

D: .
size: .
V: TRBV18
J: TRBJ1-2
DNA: TGTGCCAGCTCCCCGGACAGTTATGGCTACACCTTC
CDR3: CASSPDSYGYTF

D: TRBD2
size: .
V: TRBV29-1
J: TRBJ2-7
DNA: TGCAGCGTTGAAGACTCTAGCGGGGGTCCCTACGAGCAGTACTTC
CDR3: CSVEDSSGGPYEQYF

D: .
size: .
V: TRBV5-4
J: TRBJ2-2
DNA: TGTGCCAGCAGCTTGGCCGACGGCACCGGGGAGCTGTTTTTT
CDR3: CASSLADGTGELFF

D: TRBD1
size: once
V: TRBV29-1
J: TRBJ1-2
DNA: TGCAGCGCAACCCTACAGGGGACTAACTATGGCTACACCTTC
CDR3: CSATLQGTNYGYTF

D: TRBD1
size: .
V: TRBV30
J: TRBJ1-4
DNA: TGTGCCTGGAGTGCAACGGACAGGCTTACAGGTGAAAAACTGTTTTTT
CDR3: CAWSATDRLTGEKLFF

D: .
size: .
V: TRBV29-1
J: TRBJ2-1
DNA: TGCAGCGTTGAGGCGGGCACCCCAATCTCCTACAATGAGCAGTTCTTC
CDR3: CSVEAGTPISYNEQFF

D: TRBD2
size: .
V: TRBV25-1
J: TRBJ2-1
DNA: TGTGCCAGCAGTGAACTAGCGGGGGATCACTACAATGAGCAGTTCTTC
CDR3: CASSELAGDHYNEQFF

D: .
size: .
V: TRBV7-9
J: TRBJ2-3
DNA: TGTGCCAGCAGCTTAGCGGGGGATGATACGCAGTATTTT
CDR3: CASSLAGDDTQYF

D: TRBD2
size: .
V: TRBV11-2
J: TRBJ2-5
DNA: TGTGCCAGCAGGGGGTTTGGCGGGGGAGTTCAAGAGACCCAGTACTTC
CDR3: CASRGFGGGVQETQYF

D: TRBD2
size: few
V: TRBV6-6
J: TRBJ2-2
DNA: TGTGCCAGCAGTTCGGGACTAGCGGGGGAGACCGGGGAGCTGTTTTTT
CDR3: CASSSGLAGETGELFF